Below, 5 T cell receptor beta chains from the same sample are listed, as sequenced in a study of T cell responses to AZD1222 COVID-19 vaccine. Sequenced by immunoSEQ multiplex PCR; TCRdb stores in-frame clones only, minus some. The sample has some 200,000 clones, under 95% seen once. The specimen comprised peripheral blood, sampled 28 days after the second AZD1222 dose. The receptors here all came from an adult who received the AZD1222 COVID-19 vaccine.

The chain joins TRBV9 to TRBJ1-6, with 8 bases lining up with TRBD1. Trimming cost V 3 bases and J 7 bases; bases outside gene matches: 9. Germline-derived CDR1 and CDR2 are SGDLS and YYNGEE. The CDR3 contains 16 residues. The CDR3 nucleotides read TGTGCCAGCAGCGCCGGGGGGCAGGGGGCCAATTCACCCCTCCACTTT. Its protein is CASSAGGQGANSPLHF.

This clone turned up a few times. This rearrangement joins TRBV6-5 to TRBJ1-5; unclear D gene. Germline loops: CDR1 MNHEY, CDR2 SVGAGI. Trimming removed 6 bases at V and 3 bases at J, with 12 bases between. There are 14 residues in the CDR3. The CDR3, as DNA: TGTGCCAGCAGCCCCTCGGTATCCAATCAGCCCCAGCATTTT. Residues: CASSPSVSNQPQHF.

This sequence joins TRBV4-3 and TRBJ1-1, with no clear D. Germline CDR1 LGHNA, CDR2 YSLEER. The CDR3 consists of 13 residues. Trimming left V 1 base short and J 5 bases short, with 8 bases between. The CDR3 is CASSQGPKTEAFF. CDR3 in DNA: TGCGCCAGCAGCCAAGGTCCCAAGACTGAAGCTTTCTTT.

The chain couples TRBV30 to TRBJ2-3; the D gene could be TRBD1 or TRBD2 (7 bases each). The V and J ends lost 8 bases and 2 bases respectively, with 14 bases between them. The CDR3 runs 13 residues. The germline gives CDR1 GTSNPN, CDR2 SVGIG (reference sequence). The CDR3 DNA is TGTGCCACCTCAGGGGGGGTCACAGATACGCAGTATTTT. It is translated as CATSGGVTDTQYF.

V and J are TRBV4-3 and TRBJ1-3; D unresolved. This CDR3 contains 15 residues. Trimming removed 1 base at V and 2 bases at J, with 9 bases between. Germline V CDR1 and CDR2: LGHNA, YSLEER. The CDR3 loop is CASSQASVTGNTIYF. The CDR3 region has the DNA TGCGCCAGCAGCCAAGCAAGCGTTACTGGAAACACCATATATTTT.